In this sample, the clone carrying this T cell receptor beta chain turned up a few times. Its antigen is not identified. From 5'RACE with constant-segment primers came TCR alpha and TCR beta cDNA libraries that carried sample barcodes and UMIs. TCRdb redid the calling of the 5' RACE reads with MiXCR, one entry per CDR3 protein. The sample has some 320,000 distinct CDR3 sequences, about a sixth seen once; the top ten hold about 22%. The sample is drawn from a study of T-cell memory formation after mild COVID-19. Study results and caveats: The study found balanced CD4/CD8 in clones contracting day 15 to 85 and a CD4+ lean in later expanders. The pre-infection memory compartment contained some responding clones, suggesting cross-reactive memory joined.

The V gene lost 0 bases and the J gene lost 3 bases, with 11 bases spanning the gap. CDR1 and CDR2 (germline): SGHAT, FQNNGV. The CDR3 has 15 residues. The V gene is TRBV11-2, the J gene TRBJ1-2; perhaps TRBD1 as D (5 bases). The clonotype was recovered from a man aged 18 to 29 who had mild COVID-19 (a few samples of this study predate the infection). Cell type and time point are not known. The sample taken for sequencing was PBMCs or a T cell subset sorted from them (not recorded which). As DNA, the CDR3 is TGTGCCAGCAGCTTAGAAGCAGCAGGGTACTATGGCTACACCTTC. Its translation is CASSLEAAGYYGYTF.